This T cell receptor beta chain derives from a study of blood T cells in healthy people across ages. The overall study: Every two T cells gave about one barcoded beta molecule via template switching.

Donation came from healthy Caucasian individuals in Russia who were aged roughly 6 to 95. CDR1 and CDR2 (germline): SGHAT, FQNNGV. The CDR3 is 15 amino acids. The V end was cut by 1 base, the J end by 3 bases, with 10 bases between. A second PCR of roughly 7 to 11 cycles used a sample-barcoded 5' primer and a J-beta primer mix. TCRdb passed the 5' RACE reads through MiXCR, listing each CDR3 protein once. The table has about 930,000 distinct CDR3 sequences, 29% seen once; the top ten hold roughly 10%. A further study also used this sample, focusing on T cells of mothers and their children. That study adds: Reads obtained per mother exceeded 9.5 million TCR beta CDR3 reads, with approximately 3 million obtained per child.

This clonotype originated in a woman in her forties in good health. Sequencing was done on a sample of blood. The J gene is TRBJ1-5, the V gene TRBV11-2; a weak D match, TRBD1 (6 bases). CDR3 region: CASSLAGDNNQPQHF. CDR3 coding DNA: TGTGCCAGCAGCTTAGCAGGGGACAACAATCAGCCCCAGCATTTT.